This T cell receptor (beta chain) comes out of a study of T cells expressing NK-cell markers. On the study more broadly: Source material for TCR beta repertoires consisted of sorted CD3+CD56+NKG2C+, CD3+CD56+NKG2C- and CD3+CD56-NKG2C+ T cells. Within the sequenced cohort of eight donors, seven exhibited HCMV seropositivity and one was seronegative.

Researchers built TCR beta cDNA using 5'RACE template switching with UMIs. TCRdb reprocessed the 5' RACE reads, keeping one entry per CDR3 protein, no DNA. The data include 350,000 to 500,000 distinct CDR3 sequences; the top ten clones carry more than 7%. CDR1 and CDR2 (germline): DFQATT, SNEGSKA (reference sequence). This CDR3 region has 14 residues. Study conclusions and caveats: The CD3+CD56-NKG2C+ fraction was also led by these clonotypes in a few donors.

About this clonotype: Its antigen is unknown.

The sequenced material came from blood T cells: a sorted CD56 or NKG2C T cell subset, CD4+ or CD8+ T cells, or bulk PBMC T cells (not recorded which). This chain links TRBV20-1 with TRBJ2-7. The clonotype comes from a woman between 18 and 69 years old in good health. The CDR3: CSAPAFGGAYEQYF.